These 20 T cell receptor beta chains originate from one sample sequenced in a study of radiotherapy plus CTLA-4 blockade in lung cancer. Using immunoSEQ multiplex PCR, the repertoire was profiled, and TCRdb retains in-frame clones only, with some absent. The table has tens of thousands of clones, around 83% seen once. Material: peripheral blood, obtained from a patient treated with radiotherapy plus ipilimumab. These receptors came from a human donor with non-small cell lung cancer that progressed on radiotherapy plus ipilimumab.

The chain carries TRBV2 and TRBJ2-5, with TRBD2 matching over 13 bases. TRBJ2-7 matches the DNA end more closely, so the J call is doubtful. This CDR3 is 14 amino acids long. Germline CDR1 and CDR2: SNHLY and FYNNEI. The CDR3 is CASGLAGEASEQYF. In DNA form, the CDR3 reads TGTGCCAGCGGACTAGCGGGAGAAGCCAGCGAGCAGTACTTC.

This chain uses TRBV7-9 with TRBJ2-7; the D is unclear. Trimming shortened V by 0 bases and J by 0 bases, and 9 bases separated the two germline ends. Germline CDR1 SEHNR, CDR2 FQNEAQ (reference sequence). This CDR3 is 15 amino acids long. CDR3 bases: TGTGCCAGCAGCTTAGCGCCGGGCGTCTCCTACGAGCAGTACTTC. This codes for CASSLAPGVSYEQYF.

CDR3 amino acids: CASRGTGGAGGELFF. The CDR3 DNA sequence: TGTGCCAGCAGGGGGACAGGGGGCGCCGGCGGGGAGCTGTTTTTT. This chain connects TRBV6-6 to TRBJ2-2, with 12 bases lining up with TRBD1. V was pared by 6 bases and J by 7 bases, with 6 bases of the junction left unmatched. The CDR3 extends over 15 amino acids. In germline, CDR1 is MNHNY, CDR2 SVGAGI (reference sequence).

The chain uses TRBV7-9 and TRBJ2-3; either TRBD1 or TRBD2 may supply D (5 bases each). CDR3 length equals 15 residues. Germline V gene lookup returns CDR1 SEHNR and CDR2 FQNEAQ (reference sequence). Trimming shortened V by 0 bases and J by 5 bases, and 12 bases separated the two germline ends. CDR3 nucleotide sequence: TGTGCCAGCAGCTTAGCCAGGGATGCGGGAGATACGCAGTATTTT. It is translated as CASSLARDAGDTQYF.

This clone was seen only once. The CDR3 spells CASSVLQVRGELFF. The CDR3 region has the DNA TGTGCCAGCAGCGTATTGCAGGTCCGGGGGGAGCTGTTTTTT. V usage is TRBV9 and J usage is TRBJ2-2; no clear D gene. The CDR3 spans 14 residues. V lost 1 base to trimming and J lost 8 bases, with 12 bases between them. The germline gives CDR1 SGDLS, CDR2 YYNGEE.

V is TRBV2 and J is TRBJ1-2, with D possibly TRBD1 on 6 matching bases. Germline V gives CDR1 SNHLY, CDR2 FYNNEI. This CDR3 has 13 amino acids. V was shortened by 3 bases and J by 6 bases, with 11 bases between the two germline ends. The CDR3 region has the DNA TGTGCCAGCAGTGACTGGAGGGACAATGGCTACACCTTC. It yields the protein CASSDWRDNGYTF.

The chain combines TRBV7-3 with TRBJ2-1; D possibly uses TRBD1 or TRBD2 (5 bases each). The CDR3 totals 15 residues. CDR1 and CDR2 from the germline V gene are SGHTA and FQGTGA. V was cut by 2 bases and J by 8 bases, with 16 bases left in between. The CDR3 protein is CASSLFSGGLDEQFF. The DNA for the CDR3 is TGTGCCAGCAGCTTATTCTCTGGGGGATTGGATGAGCAGTTCTTC.

The count of this clone is one. The chain employs TRBV11-2 and TRBJ1-5, with D tentatively TRBD1 (6 bases). Germline V gene lookup returns CDR1 SGHAT and CDR2 FQNNGV. The CDR3 spans 14 residues. V was trimmed by 0 bases and J by 5 bases, leaving 8 bases between them. The chain's CDR3 is CASSLDRGYQPQHF. In DNA, the CDR3 is TGTGCCAGCAGCTTAGACAGGGGCTATCAGCCCCAGCATTTT.

This chain links TRBV5-4 with TRBJ2-2, with 12 bases lining up with TRBD2. Trimming cost V 3 bases and J 2 bases; bases outside gene matches: 5. The CDR3 runs 17 residues. CDR1 SGHNT and CDR2 YYREEE come from the germline V gene (reference sequence). CDR3 sequence: CASSSTSGSENTGELFF. The CDR3 region has the DNA TGTGCCAGCAGCTCGACTAGCGGGAGCGAAAACACCGGGGAGCTGTTTTTT. Full variable domain (missing parts from reference TRBV5-4 and TRBJ2-2): ETGVTQSPTHLIKTRGQQVTLRCSSQSGHNTVSWYQQALGQGPQFIFQYYREEENGRGNFPPRFSGLQFPNYSSELNVNALELDDSALYLCASSSTSGSENTGELFFGEGSRLTVL.

V and J are TRBV9 and TRBJ2-7; the match to TRBD2 covers 9 bases. Germline V gene sequence: CDR1 SGDLS, CDR2 YYNGEE. The trim removed 0 bases at V and 5 bases at J, leaving 9 bases unmatched. The CDR3 runs 16 residues. The CDR3: CASSVGVAGAKDEQYF. CDR3 DNA: TGTGCCAGCAGCGTAGGGGTAGCGGGAGCGAAGGACGAGCAGTACTTC. Full variable domain (missing parts from reference TRBV9 and TRBJ2-7): DSGVTQTPKHLITATGQRVTLRCSPRSGDLSVYWYQQSLDQGLQFLIQYYNGEERAKGNILERFSAQQFPDLHSELNLSSLELGDSALYFCASSVGVAGAKDEQYFGPGTRLTVT.

The V call is TRBV5-1, the J call TRBJ2-2, with D possibly being TRBD2 (6 bases). CDR1 SGHRS and CDR2 YFSETQ come from the germline V gene. This CDR3 is built from 14 residues. The ends were cut back, 7 bases at V and 4 bases at J, with 14 bases in the middle. The CDR3 spells CASRDLGGTGELFF. DNA for the CDR3: TGCGCCAGCCGTGATTTGGGGGGCACCGGGGAGCTGTTTTTT.

This chain joins TRBV7-2 and TRBJ1-5; the D is unclear. Trimming left V 4 bases short and J 0 bases short, with 4 bases between. The CDR3 runs to 13 residues. CDR1 is SGHTA, CDR2 FQGNSA, per germline. The CDR3 bases are TGTGCCAGCAGCTCATATAGCAATCAGCCCCAGCATTTT. It yields the protein CASSSYSNQPQHF.

This rearrangement joins TRBV5-6 to TRBJ1-1, with no clear D. V lost 2 bases and J 0 bases, leaving 5 bases between the germline ends. The CDR3 loop spans 13 amino acids. Germline assignment: CDR1 SGHDT and CDR2 YYEEEE. This CDR3 reads CASSFQLNTEAFF. The CDR3 nucleotides are TGTGCCAGCAGCTTCCAGTTGAACACTGAAGCTTTCTTT.

The chain recombines TRBV19 with TRBJ1-5; D is unresolved. The V and J ends lost 0 bases and 6 bases respectively, with 18 bases between them. The V gene's germline CDR1 is LNHDA and CDR2 SQIVND (reference sequence). This CDR3 contains 17 residues. The DNA for the CDR3 is TGTGCCAGTAGTATAGATCTGTCCTGGAGTGGGCTTCAGCCCCAGCATTTT. Its translation is CASSIDLSWSGLQPQHF.

This chain uses TRBV4-1 with TRBJ1-1, with D maybe TRBD1 (5 bases). CDR1 and CDR2 (germline): MGHRA, YSYEKL. The CDR3 spans 15 residues. V gave up 0 bases and J gave up 2 bases, with 10 bases separating them. The CDR3 is CASSQEKQVNTEAFF. The CDR3 region has the DNA TGCGCCAGCAGCCAAGAGAAACAGGTCAACACTGAAGCTTTCTTT.

The gene calls are TRBV6-4 and TRBJ2-2; maybe TRBD1 (5 bases). Germline CDR1 reads MRHNA; CDR2 reads SNTAGT. The ends were cut back, 7 bases at V and 3 bases at J, with 9 bases in the middle. The CDR3 is 13 residues long. In nucleotides, the CDR3 is TGTGCCAGCAAGCAGGGTCACACCGGGGAGCTGTTTTTT. Protein product: CASKQGHTGELFF.

This rearrangement joins TRBV7-8 to TRBJ2-1; the match to TRBD2 covers 12 bases. The CDR3 consists of 13 residues. V lost 8 bases to trimming and J lost 9 bases; unmatched junction nucleotides: 5. Germline V gives CDR1 SGHVS, CDR2 FQNEAQ. For the CDR3, the DNA is TGTGCCAGCGGGACTAGCGGGCGCGGTGAGCAGTTCTTC. It is translated as CASGTSGRGEQFF.

The J gene is TRBJ2-1, the V gene TRBV19; 10 bases agree with TRBD2. The CDR3 extends over 14 amino acids. The germline gives CDR1 LNHDA, CDR2 SQIVND (reference sequence). The junction had 5 bases not matched to a gene; V was cut back by 8 bases and J by 4 bases. CDR3 bases: TGTGCCAGTGCCGGGACTAGCGCTTACAATGAGCAGTTCTTC. Its protein is CASAGTSAYNEQFF.

This clone was recorded only once. V and J are TRBV30 and TRBJ2-4, with 16 bases matching TRBD2. The CDR3 runs to 20 residues. The V gene end was trimmed by 6 bases and the J gene end by 3 bases; junction bases not matched to a gene: 17. The V gene's germline CDR1 is GTSNPN and CDR2 SVGIG (reference sequence). DNA of the CDR3: TGTGCCTGCCCCAGGCTGGGGACTAGCGGGAGGGCCGGTGGCAAAAACATTCAGTACTTC. It codes for CACPRLGTSGRAGGKNIQYF. Filled out from reference TRBV30 and TRBJ2-4, the complete variable domain reads SQTIHQWPATLVQPVGSPLSLECTVEGTSNPNLYWYRQAAGRGLQLLFYSVGIGQISSEVPQNLSASRPQDRQFILSSKKLLLSDSGFYLCACPRLGTSGRAGGKNIQYFGAGTRLSVL.

The CDR3 region has the DNA TGTGCCAGCAGCAACGGGCCCCGGGTTTACGAGCAGTACGTC. It specifies CASSNGPRVYEQYV. The V call is TRBV5-4, the J call TRBJ2-7; D not resolved. CDR1 is SGHNT, CDR2 YYREEE, per germline (reference sequence). Trimming took 4 bases from V and 4 from J, leaving 15 bases between them. The CDR3 is made up of 14 amino acids.